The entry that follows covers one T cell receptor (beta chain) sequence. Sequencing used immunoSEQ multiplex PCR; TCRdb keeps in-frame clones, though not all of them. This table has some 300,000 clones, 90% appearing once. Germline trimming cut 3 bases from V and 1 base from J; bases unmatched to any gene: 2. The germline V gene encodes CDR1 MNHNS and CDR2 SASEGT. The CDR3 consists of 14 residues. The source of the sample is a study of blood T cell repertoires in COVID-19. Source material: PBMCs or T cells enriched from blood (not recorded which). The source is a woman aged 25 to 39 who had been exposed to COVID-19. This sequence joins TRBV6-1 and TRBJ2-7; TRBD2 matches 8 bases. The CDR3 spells CASSEVAGSYEQYF. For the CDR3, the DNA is TGTGCCAGCAGTGAGGTAGCGGGATCCTACGAGCAGTACTTC.